The present entry profiles one T cell receptor beta chain with its context. With a much larger clone just one base away, this may be a read error. Library construction for TCR beta used iRepertoire HTBI primers and Arm-PCR of CDR3 regions. TCRdb called the multiplex PCR reads again in MiXCR, with one record for every CDR3 protein. Of over 450,000 distinct CDR3 sequences in the sample, under 25% were seen once. CDR1 ENHRY and CDR2 SYGVKD come from the germline V gene. CDR3 size: 14 residues. V shed 3 bases and J 7 bases; nucleotides not matched to a gene: 8. Indicated time point: persistent/refractory GD, antithyroid drugs over 5 years with positive TRAb. PBMC RNA served as the TCR library source. Peripheral blood, at roughly 10 milliliters, went into EDTA tubes. The data were obtained in a study of regulatory T cells in long-lasting Graves disease.

This rearrangement joins TRBV10-3 to TRBJ1-2, with 7 bases aligning to TRBD1. The TCR originated in a female donor with Graves disease. The input for sequencing was peripheral blood mononuclear cells (PBMCs), taken when the disease was refractory, from a patient treated with antithyroid drugs. The CDR3 loop reads CAISEEGQWPGYTF. CDR3 in DNA: TGTGCCATCAGTGAAGAGGGACAGTGGCCTGGCTACACCTTC.